The clone carrying this T cell receptor (beta chain) has more than one count but fewer than ten. Its target is not known. Construction of TCR beta libraries relied on iRepertoire HTBI primers and on Arm-PCR targeting CDR3 regions. MiXCR was run by TCRdb on the multiplex PCR reads, yielding one entry per CDR3 protein. The sample yields approximately 440,000 distinct CDR3 sequences, 23% seen once. Time point meaning: persistent/refractory GD, antithyroid drugs over 5 years with positive TRAb. Construction of the TCR library relied on RNA isolated from PBMCs. The patient group derived from an endocrinology department in Xi'an, China. This entry is derived from a study of regulatory T cells in long-lasting Graves disease. Study in general: Treatment with antithyroid drugs for over 5 years, together with positive TSH receptor antibodies, meant persistent Graves' disease. Study-level findings and limits: It is possible that accuracy was reduced by the small size of the sample.

The specimen was peripheral blood mononuclear cells (PBMCs), collected when the disease was refractory, from a patient treated with antithyroid drugs. The clonotype was recovered from a female donor with Graves disease.

The CDR3 bases are TGTGCCTGGCAACCTGGGGGAAGGGGAGAGACCCAGTACTTC. This codes for CAWQPGGRGETQYF. The gene calls are TRBV30 and TRBJ2-5; D tentatively fits TRBD1 or TRBD2 (5 bases each). The CDR3 is made up of 14 amino acids. Germline V gene lookup returns CDR1 GTSNPN and CDR2 SVGIG (reference sequence). Trimming removed 5 bases from V and 4 bases from J, with 17 bases in between.